This TCR beta chain was retrieved from a study of T cells expressing NK-cell markers. Overall study context: HCMV seropositivity characterized seven of the eight sequenced donors, and seronegativity one.

CDR3 length: 14 residues. Germline V CDR1 and CDR2: GTSNPN, SVGIG (reference sequence). After re-calling the 5' RACE reads, TCRdb lists one entry per CDR3 protein, DNA absent. In total, the table holds 400,000 or so distinct CDR3 sequences. The sequenced sample consisted of blood T cells: a sorted CD56 or NKG2C T cell subset, CD4+ or CD8+ T cells, or bulk PBMC T cells (not recorded which). The source is a woman aged 50 to 60 in good health. The J gene is TRBJ2-1, the V gene TRBV30; TCRdb calls TRBD2, which cannot be checked without DNA. CDR3 protein: CAWSVGASGNEQFF.